The 10 T cell receptor beta chains reported below all come from one sample, sequenced in a study of blood T cells in healthy people across ages. Alongside a J-beta primer mix, a sample-barcoded 5' primer served in a second PCR lasting roughly 7 to 11 cycles. TCRdb reprocessed the 5' RACE reads with MiXCR, giving one entry per CDR3 protein. Altogether approximately 690,000 distinct CDR3 sequences are present, about 53% being singletons, with the ten largest covering around 37%. Sequenced sample: blood. The receptors derive from a man in his 60s in good health.

The rearrangement joins TRBV7-6 to TRBJ2-7; D may correspond to TRBD1 or TRBD2 (5 bases each). The assigned J gene may be wrong: the sequence end matches TRBJ2-5 better. The CDR3 is 15 amino acids. The germline gives CDR1 SGHVS, CDR2 FNYEAQ. This CDR3 reads CASSLLGETTETQYF. The CDR3 region has the DNA TGTGCCAGCAGCTTATTGGGGGAGACGACAGAGACCCAGTACTTC.

In its sample, this clonotype was seen a few times. This chain connects TRBV12-3 or TRBV12-4 to TRBJ1-2; D call uncertain. The ends were cut back, 4 bases at V and 10 bases at J, with 13 bases in the middle. The CDR3 covers 12 residues. This CDR3 reads CASSSLRVDYTF. In DNA form, the CDR3 reads TGTGCCAGCAGTTCGCTCAGAGTTGACTACACCTTC.

The rearrangement uses TRBV12-3 or TRBV12-4 and TRBJ2-1, with 9 bases fitting TRBD1. The CDR3 runs 15 residues. The junction had 2 bases not matched to a gene; V was cut back by 3 bases and J by 2 bases. For the CDR3, the DNA is TGTGCCAGCAGTTTCGGGACAGGGACCTACAATGAGCAGTTCTTC. Translating gives CASSFGTGTYNEQFF.

V and J are TRBV7-7 and TRBJ2-1; TRBD1 matches 9 bases. V shed 5 bases, J shed 0 bases, and the junction held 8 bases outside the gene matches. The CDR3 is 17 amino acids. Per germline, CDR1 SSHAT and CDR2 FNYEAQ (reference sequence). The CDR3 DNA sequence: TGTGCCAGCAGCCGTGGACAGGGGTTCGGCTCCTACAATGAGCAGTTCTTC. This codes for CASSRGQGFGSYNEQFF.

A remark on this clonotype: This may come from a read error, since a much larger clone is one base off. The V gene is TRBV4-1, the J gene TRBJ2-5; maybe TRBD1 (6 bases). The V gene's germline CDR1 is MGHRA and CDR2 YSYEKL. The V and J ends lost 5 bases and 11 bases respectively, with 24 bases between them. CDR3 size: 15 residues. CDR3 residues: CASSWTVAGDNEQYF. CDR3 coding DNA: TGCGCCAGCAGCTGGACAGTCGCTGGGGACAATGAGCAGTACTTC.

This clonotype occurred once. The gene calls are TRBV2 and TRBJ1-5, with 12 bases aligning to TRBD1. CDR3 length: 15 residues. Germline CDR1 reads SNHLY; CDR2 reads FYNNEI. V trimming: 5 bases; J trimming: 6 bases; junction bases outside the gene matches: 5. The CDR3 coding sequence is TGTGCCAGCAGTATGGGACAGGGGGCCATTCAGCCCCAGCATTTT. Translating it yields CASSMGQGAIQPQHF.

The chain recombines TRBV12-3 or TRBV12-4 with TRBJ1-2; TRBD1 is a possible D gene (6 bases). CDR3 size: 14 residues. Deletions cut 6 bases from V and 4 bases from J, with 15 bases between. CDR3 sequence (DNA): TGTGCCAGCAGGGGGACATCGCCCCTCTATGGCTACACCTTC. As protein: CASRGTSPLYGYTF.

The sample holds a few counts of this clonotype. The rearrangement links TRBV18 to TRBJ2-1; the D gene is possibly TRBD1 (5 bases). The CDR3 contains 15 residues. Looked up from germline, CDR1 is KGHSH and CDR2 is LQKENI. Trimming shortened V by 0 bases and J by 3 bases, and 9 bases separated the two germline ends. Here the CDR3 DNA reads TGTGCCAGCTCACCACCGGGGCAGATCTACAATGAGCAGTTCTTC. This gives the protein CASSPPGQIYNEQFF.

The V gene is TRBV7-2, the J gene TRBJ2-1; D perhaps matches TRBD2 (6 bases). V lost 8 bases, J lost 2 bases, and 13 bases lay in between. The CDR3 runs to 14 residues. Looked up from germline, CDR1 is SGHTA and CDR2 is FQGNSA. Here the CDR3 reads CASARDSTYNEQFF. DNA of the CDR3: TGTGCCAGCGCGAGGGACTCTACCTACAATGAGCAGTTCTTC. Drawing the rest from reference TRBV7-2 and TRBJ2-1, the complete variable domain is GAGVSQSPSNKVTEKGKDVELRCDPISGHTALYWYRQSLGQGLEFLIYFQGNSAPDKSGLPSDRFSAERTGGSVSTLTIQRTQQEDSAVYLCASARDSTYNEQFFGPGTRLTVL.

The J gene is TRBJ2-1, the V gene TRBV29-1; D is uncertain. Trimming removed 3 bases at V and 13 bases at J, with 22 bases between. This CDR3 has 14 residues. Germline CDR1 is SQVTM and CDR2 is ANQGSEA. The CDR3 here is CSVESSGHGETQFF. Written as DNA, the CDR3 is TGCAGCGTTGAGTCTTCAGGTCATGGAGAGACCCAGTTCTTC.